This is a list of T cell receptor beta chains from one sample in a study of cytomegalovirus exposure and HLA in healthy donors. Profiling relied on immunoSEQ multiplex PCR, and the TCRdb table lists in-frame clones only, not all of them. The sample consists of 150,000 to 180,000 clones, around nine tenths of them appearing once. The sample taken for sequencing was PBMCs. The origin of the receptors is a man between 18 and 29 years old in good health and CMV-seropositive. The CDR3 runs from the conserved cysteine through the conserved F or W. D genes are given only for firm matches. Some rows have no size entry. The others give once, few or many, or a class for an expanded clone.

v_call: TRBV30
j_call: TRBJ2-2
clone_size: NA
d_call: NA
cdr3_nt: TGTGCCTGGATCCCCCTAGGGCCAGGGGACACCGGGGAGCTGTTTTTT
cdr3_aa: CAWIPLGPGDTGELFF

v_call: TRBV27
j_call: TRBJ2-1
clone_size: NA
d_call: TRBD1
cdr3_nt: TGTGCCAGCAGTTCAACCCGGACAGGGGTCACCTACAATGAGCAGTTCTTC
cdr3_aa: CASSSTRTGVTYNEQFF

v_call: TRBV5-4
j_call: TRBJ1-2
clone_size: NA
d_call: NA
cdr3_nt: TGTGCCAGCAGGACGAGAGGGTTCGGCTATGGCTACACCTTC
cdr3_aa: CASRTRGFGYGYTF

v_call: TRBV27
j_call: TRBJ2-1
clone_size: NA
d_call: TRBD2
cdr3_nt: TGTGCCAGCAGTTCCAGCGGGGGGGCTGATACGGACAATGAGCAGTTCTTC
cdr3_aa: CASSSSGGADTDNEQFF

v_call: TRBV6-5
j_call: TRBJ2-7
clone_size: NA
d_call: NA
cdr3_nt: TGTGCCAGCAGTTACGAGGGGGGGTCGGGGGAGTACTTC
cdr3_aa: CASSYEGGSGEYF

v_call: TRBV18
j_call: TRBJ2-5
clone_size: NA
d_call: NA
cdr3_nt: TGTGCCAGCTCACCACCGTTACGGGGTGGAGAGACCCAGTACTTC
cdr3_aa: CASSPPLRGGETQYF

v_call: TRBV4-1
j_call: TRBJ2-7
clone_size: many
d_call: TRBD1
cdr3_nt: TGCGCCAGCAGCCAGGGACAGGGGGCGGGCTACGAGCAGTACTTC
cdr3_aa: CASSQGQGAGYEQYF

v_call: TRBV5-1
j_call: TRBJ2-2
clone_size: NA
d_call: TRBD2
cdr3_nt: TGCGCCAGCAGCTTGGGGACTAGTGACACCGGGGAGCTGTTTTTT
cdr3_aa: CASSLGTSDTGELFF

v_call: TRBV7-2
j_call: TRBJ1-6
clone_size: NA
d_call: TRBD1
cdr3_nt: TGTGCCAGCAGCGGACAGGGGGCGACCTATAATTCACCCCTCCACTTT
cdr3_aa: CASSGQGATYNSPLHF

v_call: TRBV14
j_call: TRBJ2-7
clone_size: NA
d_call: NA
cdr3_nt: TGTGCCAGCAGCCAAGTCCGGGCCTACGAGCAGTACTTC
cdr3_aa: CASSQVRAYEQYF

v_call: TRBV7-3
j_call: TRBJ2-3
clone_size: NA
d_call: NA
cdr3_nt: TGTGCCAGCAGCTTATCAGGTACGCAGTATTTT
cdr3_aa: CASSLSGTQYF

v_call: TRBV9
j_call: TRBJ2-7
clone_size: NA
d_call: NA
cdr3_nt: TGTGCCAGCAGCGTAGATCTGTCCCCCTACGAGCAGTACTTC
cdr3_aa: CASSVDLSPYEQYF

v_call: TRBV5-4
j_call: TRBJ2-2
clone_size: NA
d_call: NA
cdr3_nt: TGTGCCAGCAGCTTGACTAGCACCGGGGAGCTGTTTTTT
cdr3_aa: CASSLTSTGELFF

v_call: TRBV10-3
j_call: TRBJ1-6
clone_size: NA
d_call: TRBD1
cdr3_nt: TGTGCCATCAGTGAGGGTTCCGGGACAGATTATAATTCACCCCTCCACTTT
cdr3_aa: CAISEGSGTDYNSPLHF

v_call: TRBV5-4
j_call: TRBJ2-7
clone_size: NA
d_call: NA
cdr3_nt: TGTGCCAGCGCATCAGGGCACGCCTACGAGCAGTACTTC
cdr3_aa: CASASGHAYEQYF

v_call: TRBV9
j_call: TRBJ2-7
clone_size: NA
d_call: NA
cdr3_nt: TGTGCCAGCAGCGTAGTAGATGCTAGCTTCCACGAGCAGTACTTC
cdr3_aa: CASSVVDASFHEQYF

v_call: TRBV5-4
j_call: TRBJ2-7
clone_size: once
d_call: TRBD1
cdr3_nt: TGTGCCAGCAGCTTGCAACAGGGGGCGCGGGTGCAGTACTTC
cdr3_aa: CASSLQQGARVQYF

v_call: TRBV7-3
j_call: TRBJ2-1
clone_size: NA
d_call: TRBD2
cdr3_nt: TGTGCCAGCAGCTACTCCGGGACTAGCGTCTTTGAGCAGTTCTTC
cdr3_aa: CASSYSGTSVFEQFF

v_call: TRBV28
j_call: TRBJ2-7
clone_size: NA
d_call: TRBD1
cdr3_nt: TGTGCCAGCAGTCCAGGACAGGGCTACGAGCAGTACTTC
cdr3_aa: CASSPGQGYEQYF

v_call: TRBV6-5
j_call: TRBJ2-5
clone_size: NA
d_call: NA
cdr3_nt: TGTGCCAGCAGCTATCAGGGATTTGGGGAGACCCAGTACTTC
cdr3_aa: CASSYQGFGETQYF

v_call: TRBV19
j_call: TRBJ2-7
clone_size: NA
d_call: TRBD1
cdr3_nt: TGTGCCACCCGGGACAGGGGGCGGTACGAGCAGTACTTC
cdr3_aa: CATRDRGRYEQYF

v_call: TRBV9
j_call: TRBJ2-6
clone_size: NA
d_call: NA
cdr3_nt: TGTGCCAGCACCTCTACGGGGACTGGGGCCAACGTCCTGACTTTC
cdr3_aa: CASTSTGTGANVLTF

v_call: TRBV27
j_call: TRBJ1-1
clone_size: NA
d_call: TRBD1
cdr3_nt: TGTGCCAGCAGTTTATCCACAGGGGTGAACACTGAAGCTTTCTTT
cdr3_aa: CASSLSTGVNTEAFF

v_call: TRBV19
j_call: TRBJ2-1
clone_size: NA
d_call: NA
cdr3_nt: TGTGCCAGTAGTGCCGACCTCAGGGTAAAAGGCTACAATGAGCAGTTCTTC
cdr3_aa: CASSADLRVKGYNEQFF

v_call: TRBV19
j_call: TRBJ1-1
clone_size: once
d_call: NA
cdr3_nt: TGTGCCGCCCGAGAATCGGGGATCTCGAACACTGAAGCTTTCTTT
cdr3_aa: CAARESGISNTEAFF

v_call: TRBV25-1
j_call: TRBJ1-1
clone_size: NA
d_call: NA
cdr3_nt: TGTGCCAGCTCCAAGGGGGAACTAAGCACCTTTGAAGCTTTCTTT
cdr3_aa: CASSKGELSTFEAFF

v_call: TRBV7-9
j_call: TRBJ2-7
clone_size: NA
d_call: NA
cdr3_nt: TGTGCCAGCAGCTTAGGGACAGAGGGGTTC
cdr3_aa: CASSLGTEGF

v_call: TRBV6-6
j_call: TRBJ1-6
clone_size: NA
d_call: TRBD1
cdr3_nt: TGTGCCAGCAGTGACGACAGGGGGCCTAATTCACCCCTCCACTTT
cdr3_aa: CASSDDRGPNSPLHF

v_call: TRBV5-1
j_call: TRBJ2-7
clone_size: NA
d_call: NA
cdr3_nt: TGCGCCAGCAGGCCGCGGGCGGGGGCCTCCTACGAGCAGTACTTC
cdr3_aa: CASRPRAGASYEQYF

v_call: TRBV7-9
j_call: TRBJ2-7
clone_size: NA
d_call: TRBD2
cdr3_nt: TGTGCCAGCAGCTTCGCGGCGGGAGAATACGAGCAGTACTTC
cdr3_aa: CASSFAAGEYEQYF

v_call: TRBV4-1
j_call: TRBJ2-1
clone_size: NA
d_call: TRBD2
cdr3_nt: TGCGCCAGCAGCCAAGCAGGGGGACTAGCGTCCTACAATGAGCAGTTCTTC
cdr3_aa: CASSQAGGLASYNEQFF

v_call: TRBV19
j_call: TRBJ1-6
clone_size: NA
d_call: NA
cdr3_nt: TGTGCCAGTAGTATGCGGGGCCCCCATTCACCCCTCCACTTT
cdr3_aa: CASSMRGPHSPLHF

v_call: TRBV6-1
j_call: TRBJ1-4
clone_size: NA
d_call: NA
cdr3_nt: TGTGCCAGCAGTGAATGGGGGCAGGGTAGGGAAAAACTGTTTTTT
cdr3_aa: CASSEWGQGREKLFF

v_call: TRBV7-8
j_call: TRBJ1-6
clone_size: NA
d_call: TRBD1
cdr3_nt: TGTGCCAGCAGCTATCGACAGGGAGGACCCCTCCACTTT
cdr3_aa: CASSYRQGGPLHF

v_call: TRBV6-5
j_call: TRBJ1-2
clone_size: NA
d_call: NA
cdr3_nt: TGTGCCAGCAGTTACTCGGGCAGGGGTGGCTATGGCTACACCTTC
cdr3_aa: CASSYSGRGGYGYTF

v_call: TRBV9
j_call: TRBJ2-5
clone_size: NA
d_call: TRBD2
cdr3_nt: TGTGCCAGCAGCGTAGTCCCTAGCGGGGGGGCCGAGACCCAGTACTTC
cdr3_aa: CASSVVPSGGAETQYF

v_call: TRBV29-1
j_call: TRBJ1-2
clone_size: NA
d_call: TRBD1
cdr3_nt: TGCAGCGTTGATGGGACAGACTATGGCTACACCTTC
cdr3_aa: CSVDGTDYGYTF

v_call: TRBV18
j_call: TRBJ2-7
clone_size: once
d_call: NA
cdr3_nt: TGTGCCAGCTCAGCGGACTATAACTCCTACGAGCAGTACTTC
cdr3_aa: CASSADYNSYEQYF

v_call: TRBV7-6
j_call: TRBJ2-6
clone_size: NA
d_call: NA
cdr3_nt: TGTGCCAGCAGCGGAAGGAGCACCAGCTCTGGGGCCAACGTCCTGACTTTC
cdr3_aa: CASSGRSTSSGANVLTF

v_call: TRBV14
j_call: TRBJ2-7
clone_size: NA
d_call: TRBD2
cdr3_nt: TGTGCCAGCAGCCAGTTGGGACTAGTGGGCTACGAGCAGTACTTC
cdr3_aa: CASSQLGLVGYEQYF

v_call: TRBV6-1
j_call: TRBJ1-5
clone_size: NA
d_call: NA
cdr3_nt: TGTGCCAGCACCCGGGGGGGCGGGGTCGAGCCCCAGCATTTT
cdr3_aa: CASTRGGGVEPQHF

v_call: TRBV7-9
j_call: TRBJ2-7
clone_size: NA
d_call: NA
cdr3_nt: TGTGCCAGCAGCTACACCGGGACTCCTCGCTCCTACGAGCAGTACTTC
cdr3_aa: CASSYTGTPRSYEQYF

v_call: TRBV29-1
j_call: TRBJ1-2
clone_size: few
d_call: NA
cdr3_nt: TGCAGCGTTGACAGGGGTAACTATGGCTACACCTTC
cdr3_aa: CSVDRGNYGYTF

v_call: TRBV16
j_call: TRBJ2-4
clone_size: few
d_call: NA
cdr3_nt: TGTGCCAGCAGCCTAGAGGGGGAACTAGCCAAAAACATTCAGTACTTC
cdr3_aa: CASSLEGELAKNIQYF

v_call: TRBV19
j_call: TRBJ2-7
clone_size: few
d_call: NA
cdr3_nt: TGTGCCAGTAGTAGGACAGTCTGGGGGAACTACGAGCAGTACTTC
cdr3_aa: CASSRTVWGNYEQYF

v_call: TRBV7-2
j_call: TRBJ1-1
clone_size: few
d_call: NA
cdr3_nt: TGTGCCAGCAGCTCAGGCCGGGACTACACTGAAGCTTTCTTT
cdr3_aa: CASSSGRDYTEAFF

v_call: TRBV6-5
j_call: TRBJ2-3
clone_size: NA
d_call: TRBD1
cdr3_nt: TGTGCCAGCCGACAGGGCATGGAGGATACGCAGTATTTT
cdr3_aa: CASRQGMEDTQYF

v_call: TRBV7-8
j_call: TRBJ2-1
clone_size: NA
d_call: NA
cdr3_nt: TGTGCCAGCAGCTCGGAGGTCGGGGATGAGCAGTTCTTC
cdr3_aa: CASSSEVGDEQFF

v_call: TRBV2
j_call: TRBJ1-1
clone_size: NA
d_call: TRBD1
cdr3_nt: TGTGCCAGCAGTGACGACAGGGGGAACACTGAAGCTTTCTTT
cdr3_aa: CASSDDRGNTEAFF

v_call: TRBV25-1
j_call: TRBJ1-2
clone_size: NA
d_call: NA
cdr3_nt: TGTGCCAGCAGGGATAGGGCGGACTACTATGGCTACACCTTC
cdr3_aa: CASRDRADYYGYTF

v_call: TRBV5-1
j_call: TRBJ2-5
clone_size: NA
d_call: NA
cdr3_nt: TGCGCCAGCAGCTTTGGCCCCTCCGGGAAGACCCAGTACTTC
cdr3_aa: CASSFGPSGKTQYF

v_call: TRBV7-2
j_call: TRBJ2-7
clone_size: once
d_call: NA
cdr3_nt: TGTGCCAGCAGCTTAGCGGGAGTATGGTACGAGCAGTACTTC
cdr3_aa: CASSLAGVWYEQYF

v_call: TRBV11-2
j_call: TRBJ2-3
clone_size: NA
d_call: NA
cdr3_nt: TGTGCCAGCAGCCGTAAATCAGATACGCAGTATTTT
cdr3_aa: CASSRKSDTQYF

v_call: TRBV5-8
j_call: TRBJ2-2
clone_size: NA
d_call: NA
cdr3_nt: TGTGCCAGCAGCTTGGTTCCGGTAGCGAACACCGGGGAGCTGTTTTTT
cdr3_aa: CASSLVPVANTGELFF